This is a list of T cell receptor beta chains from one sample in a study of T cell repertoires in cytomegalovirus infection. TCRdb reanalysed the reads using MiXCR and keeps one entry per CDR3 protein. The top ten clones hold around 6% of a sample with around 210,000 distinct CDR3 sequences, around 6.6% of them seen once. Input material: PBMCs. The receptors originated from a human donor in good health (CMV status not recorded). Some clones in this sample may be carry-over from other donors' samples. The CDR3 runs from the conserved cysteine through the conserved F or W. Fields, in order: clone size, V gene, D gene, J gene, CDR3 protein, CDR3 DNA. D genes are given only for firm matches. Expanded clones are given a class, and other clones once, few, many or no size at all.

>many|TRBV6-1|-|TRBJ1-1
CASRNALNTEAFF
TGTGCCAGCAGAAACGCATTGAACACTGAAGCTTTCTTT
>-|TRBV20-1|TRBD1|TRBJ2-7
CSAPGTGTYEQYF
TGCAGTGCTCCCGGGACAGGGACCTACGAGCAGTACTTC
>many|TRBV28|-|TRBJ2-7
CASNIQGGENWEQYF
TGTGCCAGCAACATACAGGGGGGGGAAAATTGGGAGCAGTACTTC
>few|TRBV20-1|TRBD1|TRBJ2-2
CSALGQGAFTGELFF
TGCAGTGCCCTTGGACAGGGGGCGTTCACCGGGGAGCTGTTTTTT
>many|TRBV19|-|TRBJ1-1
CASLGGVTEAFF
TGTGCCAGCCTGGGAGGGGTCACTGAAGCTTTCTTT
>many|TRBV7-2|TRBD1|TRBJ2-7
CASSLNRGMHEQYF
TGTGCCAGCAGTTTGAACAGGGGGATGCACGAGCAGTACTTC
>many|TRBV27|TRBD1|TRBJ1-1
CASRIQGAPGTEAFF
TGTGCCAGCAGAATACAGGGGGCGCCGGGCACTGAAGCTTTCTTT
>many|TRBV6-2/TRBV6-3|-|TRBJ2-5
CASSYGARAETQYF
TGTGCCAGCAGTTACGGGGCAAGGGCTGAGACCCAGTACTTC
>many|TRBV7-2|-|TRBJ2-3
CASSFVGGAGADTQYF
TGTGCCAGCAGCTTTGTTGGGGGGGCCGGGGCAGATACGCAGTATTTT
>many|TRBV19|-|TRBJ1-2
CASRDGSGGGYTF
TGTGCCAGCCGGGACGGATCAGGTGGTGGCTACACCTTC
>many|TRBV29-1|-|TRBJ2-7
CSVEDNSYEQYF
TGCAGCGTTGAAGACAACAGCTACGAGCAGTACTTC
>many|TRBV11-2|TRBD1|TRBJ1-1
CASSRKGTGGERNTEAFF
TGTGCCAGCAGCCGTAAAGGGACAGGGGGTGAGAGGAACACTGAAGCTTTCTTT
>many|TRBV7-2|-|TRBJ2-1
CASSLGIGAYNEQFF
TGTGCCAGCAGCTTAGGGATCGGGGCCTACAATGAGCAGTTCTTC
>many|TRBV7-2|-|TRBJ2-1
CASSLVGTSQGEQFF
TGTGCCAGCAGCTTAGTGGGAACCTCCCAGGGTGAGCAGTTCTTC
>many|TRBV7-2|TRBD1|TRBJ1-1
CASSLAGGSGVNTEAFF
TGTGCCAGCAGCTTAGCAGGGGGCAGCGGGGTGAACACTGAAGCTTTCTTT
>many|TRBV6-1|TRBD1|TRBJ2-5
CAGGQAARGTQYF
TGTGCCGGGGGACAGGCCGCCCGTGGTACCCAGTACTTC
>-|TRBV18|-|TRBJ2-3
CASSPRVTRRTDTQYF
TGTGCCAGCTCACCACGGGTTACCAGGCGCACAGATACGCAGTATTTT
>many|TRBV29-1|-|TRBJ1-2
CSVDLPSGYTF
TGCAGCGTTGACCTACCTTCAGGCTACACCTTC
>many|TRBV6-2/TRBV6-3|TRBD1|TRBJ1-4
CASKFWDRGREKLFF
TGTGCCAGCAAGTTCTGGGACAGGGGGCGAGAAAAACTGTTTTTT
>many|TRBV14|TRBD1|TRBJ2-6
CASSQDGTERSGANVLTF
TGTGCCAGCAGCCAAGATGGGACAGAGCGCTCTGGGGCCAACGTCCTGACTTTC
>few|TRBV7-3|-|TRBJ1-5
CASSHDESNQPQHF
TGTGCCAGCAGCCATGACGAAAGCAATCAGCCCCAGCATTTT
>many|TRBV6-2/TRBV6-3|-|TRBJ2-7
CASSEPRVLLADEQYF
TGTGCCAGCAGTGAACCCCGGGTCCTCCTGGCCGACGAGCAGTACTTC
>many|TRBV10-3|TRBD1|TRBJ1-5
CAISELWTGLRKPQHF
TGTGCCATCAGTGAGCTTTGGACAGGGCTAAGGAAGCCCCAGCATTTT
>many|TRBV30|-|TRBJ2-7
CAWSVPAPYEQYF
TGTGCCTGGAGTGTACCGGCTCCCTACGAGCAGTACTTC
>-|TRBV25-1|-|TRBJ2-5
CATEHGTQYF
TGTGCCACCGAGCATGGGACCCAGTACTTC
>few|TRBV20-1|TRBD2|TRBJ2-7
CSAPRTSGSYEQYF
TGCAGTGCCCCCAGGACTAGCGGTTCCTACGAGCAGTACTTC
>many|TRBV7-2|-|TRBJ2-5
CASSPLVGIGQTQYF
TGTGCCAGCAGCCCCCTCGTGGGGATCGGACAGACCCAGTACTTC
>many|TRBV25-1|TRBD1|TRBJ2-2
CASRGTGGAGELFF
TGTGCCAGCAGAGGGACAGGGGGTGCCGGGGAGCTGTTTTTT
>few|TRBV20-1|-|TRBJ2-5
CSARDNTWGQTQYF
TGCAGTGCTAGAGATAACACCTGGGGGCAGACCCAGTACTTC
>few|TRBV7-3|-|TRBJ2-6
CASSHPASGANVLTF
TGTGCCAGCAGCCACCCGGCGTCTGGGGCCAACGTCCTGACTTTC
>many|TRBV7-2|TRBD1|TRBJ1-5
CASSLVKQGGQPQHF
TGTGCCAGCAGCTTAGTAAAACAGGGGGGTCAGCCCCAGCATTTT
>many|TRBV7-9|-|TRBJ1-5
CASSLDRGFRNQPQHF
TGTGCCAGCAGCTTGGATCGGGGGTTTCGCAATCAGCCCCAGCATTTT
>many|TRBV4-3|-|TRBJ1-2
CASSSGGSNYGYTF
TGCGCCAGCAGCTCCGGTGGATCTAACTATGGCTACACCTTC
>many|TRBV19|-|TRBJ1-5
CASRDLTSNQPQHF
TGTGCCAGTAGGGACCTAACTAGCAATCAGCCCCAGCATTTT
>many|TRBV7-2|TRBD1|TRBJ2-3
CASSLGQGAQTDTQYF
TGTGCCAGCAGCTTAGGACAGGGGGCGCAGACAGATACGCAGTATTTT
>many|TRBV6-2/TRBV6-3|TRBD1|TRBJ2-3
CASSWDREEDTQYF
TGTGCCAGCAGTTGGGACAGGGAGGAAGATACGCAGTATTTT
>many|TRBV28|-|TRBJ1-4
CASSQTNRKEKLFF
TGTGCCAGCAGCCAAACCAACCGAAAAGAAAAACTGTTTTTT
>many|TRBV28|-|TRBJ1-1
CASRNGQLEAFF
TGTGCCAGCAGAAACGGACAGCTTGAAGCTTTCTTT
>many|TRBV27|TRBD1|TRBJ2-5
CASSSTGGRTQYF
TGTGCCAGCAGTTCAACAGGGGGTCGGACCCAGTACTTC
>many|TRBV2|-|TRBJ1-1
CASNLGRDTEAFF
TGTGCCAGCAATTTGGGGCGAGACACTGAAGCTTTCTTT
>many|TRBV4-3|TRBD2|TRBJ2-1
CASSQGPSGDYNEQFF
TGCGCCAGCAGCCAAGGGCCTAGCGGGGACTACAATGAGCAGTTCTTC
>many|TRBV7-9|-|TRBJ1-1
CASSPGDMNTEAFF
TGTGCCAGCAGCCCAGGGGACATGAACACTGAAGCTTTCTTT
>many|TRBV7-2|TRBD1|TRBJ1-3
CASSQGDSGNTIYF
TGTGCCAGCAGCCAGGGGGACTCTGGAAACACCATATATTTT
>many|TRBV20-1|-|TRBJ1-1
CSGYQNTEAFF
TGCAGTGGATACCAGAACACTGAAGCTTTCTTT
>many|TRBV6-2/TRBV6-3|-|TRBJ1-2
CASRRQIDGYTF
TGTGCCAGCAGAAGACAGATCGATGGCTACACCTTC
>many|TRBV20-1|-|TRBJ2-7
CSARDGGAREQYF
TGCAGTGCTAGAGATGGGGGAGCCCGAGAGCAGTACTTC
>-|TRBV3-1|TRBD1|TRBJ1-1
CASSLTGETTEAFF
TGTGCCAGCAGCCTGACAGGGGAGACCACTGAAGCTTTCTTT
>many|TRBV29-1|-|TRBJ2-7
CSVDQEGVEQYF
TGCAGCGTTGATCAAGAGGGGGTCGAGCAGTACTTC
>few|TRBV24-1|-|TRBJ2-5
CATSAGTRPGETQYF
TGTGCCACCAGTGCCGGGACTCGACCAGGGGAGACCCAGTACTTC
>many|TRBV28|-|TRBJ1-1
CASSLSATDTEAFF
TGTGCCAGCAGTTTATCGGCGACAGACACTGAAGCTTTCTTT
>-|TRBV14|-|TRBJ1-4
CASSSPSEKLFF
TGTGCCAGCAGCAGCCCGAGTGAAAAACTGTTTTTT
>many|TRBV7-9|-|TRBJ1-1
CASSYTGRRMNTEAFF
TGTGCCAGCAGCTATACCGGACGTAGAATGAACACTGAAGCTTTCTTT